The subject of this entry is one TCR beta chain. Its specificity is unknown. This sample is drawn from a study of T cells after yellow fever vaccination. The CDR3 extends over 16 amino acids. Trimming took 1 base from V and 0 from J, leaving 10 bases between them. The V gene's germline CDR1 is SGHTA and CDR2 FQGNSA. Points from the study as a whole: Few clonotypes appeared in both CD4 and CD8 compartments.

5'RACE template switching added a universal primer site and UMIs to TCR cDNA. In TCRdb, the 5' RACE reads were re-called with MiXCR into one record per CDR3 protein. The profile shows hundreds of thousands of distinct CDR3 sequences, around 12% of them singletons. The rearrangement uses TRBV7-2 and TRBJ2-4; D gene ambiguous. The sequence came from a man in his late teens or twenties who received the YFV17D yellow fever vaccine. The sequenced sample was CD4+ T cells sorted from PBMCs, obtained 15 days after the yellow fever booster vaccination. The CDR3 nucleotides are TGTGCCAGCAGCTTAGAAGTGGGTGTAGCCAAAAACATTCAGTACTTC. This sequence encodes CASSLEVGVAKNIQYF.